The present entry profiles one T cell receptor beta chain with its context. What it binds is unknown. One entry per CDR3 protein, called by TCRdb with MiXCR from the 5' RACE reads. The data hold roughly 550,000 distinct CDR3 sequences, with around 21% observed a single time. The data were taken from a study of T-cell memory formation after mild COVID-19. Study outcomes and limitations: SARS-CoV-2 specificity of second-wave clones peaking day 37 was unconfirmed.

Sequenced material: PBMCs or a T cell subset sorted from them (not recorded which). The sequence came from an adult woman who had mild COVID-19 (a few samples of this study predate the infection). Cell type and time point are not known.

In nucleotides, the CDR3 is TGTGCCAGCAGCTTTAGGCCTCGACAGGGGGCGGGAAACGAGCAGTACTTC. This translates into CASSFRPRQGAGNEQYF. This chain uses TRBV7-6 with TRBJ2-7, with TRBD1 identical over 10 bases. The J segment lost 5 bases and the V segment lost 3 bases, leaving 13 bases of the junction unmatched. Germline V CDR1 and CDR2: SGHVS, FNYEAQ. This CDR3 comprises 17 residues.